Listed here are 14 T cell receptor beta chains from one sample, sequenced in a study of T cell responses to AZD1222 COVID-19 vaccine. Assay used: immunoSEQ multiplex PCR; TCRdb lists only in-frame clones, some missing. The table includes under 130,000 clones, roughly 89% detected once. The sample in question was peripheral blood, obtained 28 days after the second AZD1222 dose. The source is an adult who received the AZD1222 COVID-19 vaccine.

In its sample, this clone was seen a few times. The chain links TRBV28 to TRBJ2-6; no firm D call. The V end lost 3 bases, the J end lost 2 bases, and 11 bases lay between the germline ends. Germline assignment: CDR1 MDHEN and CDR2 SYDVKM. The CDR3 sequence is 16 residues long. CDR3 DNA sequence: TGTGCCAGCAGTTTTACAGTCCGGGCTGGGGCCAACGTCCTGACTTTC. Translation gives CASSFTVRAGANVLTF.

This clone has only one observation. V and J are TRBV9 and TRBJ2-3, with D hard to call. Germline V gives CDR1 SGDLS, CDR2 YYNGEE. Trimming stripped 4 bases from V and 3 bases from J, with 15 bases between. The CDR3 loop spans 15 amino acids. The CDR3 reads CASSPRTLGTDTQYF. CDR3 nucleotide sequence: TGTGCCAGCAGCCCCCGAACTTTAGGGACAGATACGCAGTATTTT.

This clone was seen a handful of times. The rearrangement uses TRBV6-5 and TRBJ2-7; 14 bases are a match to TRBD2. This CDR3 has 16 amino acids. The germline V gene has CDR1 MNHEY and CDR2 SVGAGI. The junction had 5 bases not matched to a gene; V was cut back by 2 bases and J by 5 bases. CDR3 region: CASSYGLAGGRNEQYF. CDR3 in DNA: TGTGCCAGCAGTTACGGACTAGCGGGAGGAAGGAACGAGCAGTACTTC.

This chain links TRBV7-8 with TRBJ2-7; D gene uncertain. The length of the CDR3 is 11 residues. The V gene's germline CDR1 is SGHVS and CDR2 FQNEAQ. V lost 5 bases and J 9 bases, leaving 11 bases between the germline ends. CDR3 sequence reads: CASSPAVVQYF. The DNA of the CDR3 is TGTGCCAGCAGCCCCGCGGTAGTGCAGTACTTC. The full variable domain, with the rest looked up from reference TRBV7-8 and TRBJ2-7, is GAGVSQSPRYKVAKRGQDVALRCDPISGHVSLFWYQQALGQGPEFLTYFQNEAQLDKSGLPSDRFFAERPEGSVSTLKIQRTQQEDSAVYLCASSPAVVQYFGPGTRLTVT.

The chain is built from TRBV6-5 and TRBJ2-4; 8 bases align to TRBD2. V was clipped by 6 bases and J by 9 bases; unmatched bases: 4. Germline V gives CDR1 MNHEY, CDR2 SVGAGI. This CDR3 region has 12 residues. DNA of the CDR3: TGTGCCAGCAGCCCCGGGAGGGGCATTCAGTACTTC. It specifies CASSPGRGIQYF.

The genes are TRBV28 and TRBJ1-2; the D gene is possibly TRBD1 (6 bases). CDR3 length equals 13 residues. CDR1 is MDHEN, CDR2 SYDVKM, per germline. V was clipped by 8 bases and J by 5 bases, with 15 bases between them. The CDR3 is CASVQGGVYGYTF. CDR3 DNA: TGTGCCAGCGTACAGGGTGGAGTTTATGGCTACACCTTC.

This clone was seen more than once but under ten times. This chain joins TRBV28 and TRBJ2-4, with D possibly matching TRBD2 (6 bases). The CDR3 loop spans 13 amino acids. V was trimmed by 10 bases and J by 0 bases, leaving 10 bases between them. Looked up from germline, CDR1 is MDHEN and CDR2 is SYDVKM. The CDR3 nucleotides are TGTGCCATAGGGGACTTAGCCAAAAACATTCAGTACTTC. It codes for CAIGDLAKNIQYF.

The V call is TRBV11-3, the J call TRBJ2-7; D remains unclear. V was shortened by 7 bases and J by 8 bases, with 9 bases between the two germline ends. This CDR3 has 10 residues. CDR1 SGHNT and CDR2 YENEEA come from the germline V gene. The CDR3 DNA reads as TGTGCCAGCACCCCGTCCCAGCAGTACTTC. This sequence encodes CASTPSQQYF. Drawing the rest from reference TRBV11-3 and TRBJ2-7, the complete variable domain is EAGVVQSPRYKIIEKKQPVAFWCNPISGHNTLYWYLQNLGQGPELLIRYENEEAVDDSQLPKDRFSAERLKGVDSTLKIQPAELGDSAVYLCASTPSQQYFGPGTRLTVT.

This clone was seen a single time. J is TRBJ1-2 and V is TRBV5-1; the D gene is possibly TRBD1 (6 bases). The CDR3 is made up of 17 amino acids. Germline V CDR1 and CDR2: SGHRS, YFSETQ. V shed 5 bases and J shed 0 bases, with 20 bases lying between them. CDR3 sequence reads: CASSPRTVGNSNYGYTF. CDR3 coding DNA: TGCGCCAGCAGTCCAAGGACAGTCGGTAATTCTAACTATGGCTACACCTTC.

The V call is TRBV10-3, the J call TRBJ2-7; tentatively, D is TRBD1 or TRBD2 (6 bases each). The CDR3 loop spans 14 amino acids. V lost 2 bases and J lost 2, with 10 bases in between. Germline CDR1 reads ENHRY; CDR2 reads SYGVKD. This CDR3 reads CAISEQGGPYEQYF. The DNA for the CDR3 is TGTGCCATCAGTGAGCAAGGGGGGCCCTACGAGCAGTACTTC.

The chain employs TRBV27 and TRBJ2-7; TRBD2 matches at 7 bases. The CDR3 runs 15 residues. The V gene end was trimmed by 3 bases and the J gene end by 5 bases; junction bases not matched to a gene: 10. Germline V lookup: CDR1 MNHEY, CDR2 SMNVEV (reference sequence). In DNA form, the CDR3 reads TGTGCCAGCAGTTTGGGTGGGAGGGTTCGCGACGAGCAGTACTTC. Translating it yields CASSLGGRVRDEQYF.

The rearrangement joins TRBV15 to TRBJ2-5, with D unresolved. The CDR3 has 14 amino acids. Germline V gene lookup returns CDR1 LNHNV and CDR2 YYDKDF (reference sequence). The ends were cut back, 2 bases at V and 5 bases at J, with 12 bases in the middle. The CDR3 DNA is TGTGCCACCAGCAGATATGAGCACCCCGAGACCCAGTACTTC. This translates into CATSRYEHPETQYF.

The gene calls are TRBV6-5 and TRBJ2-2, with 9 bases matching TRBD1. V was clipped by 6 bases and J by 7 bases; unmatched bases: 6. This CDR3 has 14 amino acids. Germline V gene data show CDR1 as MNHEY and CDR2 as SVGAGI. CDR3 protein: CASRRDRAVGELFF. The CDR3 region has the DNA TGTGCCAGCAGGAGGGACAGGGCAGTCGGGGAGCTGTTTTTT.

The rearrangement links TRBV6-6 to TRBJ2-2; D perhaps matches TRBD2 (6 bases). V was pared by 6 bases and J by 4 bases, with 15 bases between. The CDR3 covers 15 residues. CDR1 and CDR2 from the germline V gene are MNHNY and SVGAGI (reference sequence). The CDR3 is CASSLTSGGTGELFF. The CDR3 nucleotides are TGTGCCAGCAGCTTGACTAGTGGGGGCACCGGGGAGCTGTTTTTT.